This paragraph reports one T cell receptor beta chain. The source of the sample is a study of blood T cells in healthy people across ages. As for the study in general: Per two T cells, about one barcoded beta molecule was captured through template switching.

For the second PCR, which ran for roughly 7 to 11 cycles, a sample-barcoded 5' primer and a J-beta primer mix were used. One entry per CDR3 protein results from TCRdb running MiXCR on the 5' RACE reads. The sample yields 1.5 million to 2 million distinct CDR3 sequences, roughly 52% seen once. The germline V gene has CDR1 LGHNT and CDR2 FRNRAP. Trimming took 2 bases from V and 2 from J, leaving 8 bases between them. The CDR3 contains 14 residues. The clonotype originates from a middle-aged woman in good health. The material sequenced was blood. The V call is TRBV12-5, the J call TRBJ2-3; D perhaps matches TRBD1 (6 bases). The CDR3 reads CASGLSGATDTQYF. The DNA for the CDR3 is TGTGCTAGTGGTTTGTCAGGGGCCACAGATACGCAGTATTTT.